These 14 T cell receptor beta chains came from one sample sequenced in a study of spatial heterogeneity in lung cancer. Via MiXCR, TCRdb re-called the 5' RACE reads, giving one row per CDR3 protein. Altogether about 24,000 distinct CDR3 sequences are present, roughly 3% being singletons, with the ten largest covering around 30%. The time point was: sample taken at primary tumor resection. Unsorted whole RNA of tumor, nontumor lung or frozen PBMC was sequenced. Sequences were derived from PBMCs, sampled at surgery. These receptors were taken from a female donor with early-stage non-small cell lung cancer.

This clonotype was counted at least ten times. The CDR3 spells CASSTGPIQETQYF. The CDR3 nucleotides are TGTGCCAGCAGCACGGGACCGATCCAAGAGACCCAGTACTTC. The V call is TRBV5-4, the J call TRBJ2-5; possibly TRBD1 or TRBD2 for D (5 bases each). Germline CDR1 is SGHNT and CDR2 is YYREEE (reference sequence). V lost 4 bases and J 1 base, leaving 11 bases between the germline ends. The CDR3 is 14 residues long.

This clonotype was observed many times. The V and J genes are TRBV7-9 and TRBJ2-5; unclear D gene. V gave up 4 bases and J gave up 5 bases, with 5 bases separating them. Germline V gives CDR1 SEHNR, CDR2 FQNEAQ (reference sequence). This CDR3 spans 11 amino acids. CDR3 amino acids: CASSSRETQYF. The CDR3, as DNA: TGTGCCAGCAGCTCGAGGGAGACCCAGTACTTC.

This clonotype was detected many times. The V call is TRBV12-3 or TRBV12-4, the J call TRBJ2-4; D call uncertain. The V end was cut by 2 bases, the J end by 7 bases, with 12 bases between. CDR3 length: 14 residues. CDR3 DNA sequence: TGTGCCAGCAGTTTAAGGGTCACCCCGAACATTCAGTACTTC. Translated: CASSLRVTPNIQYF.

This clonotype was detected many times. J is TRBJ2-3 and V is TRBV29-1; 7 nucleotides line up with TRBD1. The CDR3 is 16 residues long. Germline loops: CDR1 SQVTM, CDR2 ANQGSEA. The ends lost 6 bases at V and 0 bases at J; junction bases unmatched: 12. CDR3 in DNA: TGCAGCGTGGCCCCTCGGACAGGTACTAGCACAGATACGCAGTATTTT. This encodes CSVAPRTGTSTDTQYF.

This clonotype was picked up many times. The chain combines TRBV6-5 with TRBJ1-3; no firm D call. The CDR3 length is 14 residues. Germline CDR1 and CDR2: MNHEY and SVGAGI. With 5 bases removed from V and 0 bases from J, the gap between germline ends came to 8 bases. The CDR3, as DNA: TGTGCCAGCAGTCGCGCCTTCTCTGGAAACACCATATATTTT. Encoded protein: CASSRAFSGNTIYF.

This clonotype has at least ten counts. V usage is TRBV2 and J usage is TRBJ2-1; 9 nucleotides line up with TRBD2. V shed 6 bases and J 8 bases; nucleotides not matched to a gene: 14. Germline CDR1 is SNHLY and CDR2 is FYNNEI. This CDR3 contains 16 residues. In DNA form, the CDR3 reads TGTGCCAGCAGCCCAAAGGTAGCGGGAGCTTTGGATGAGCAGTTCTTC. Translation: CASSPKVAGALDEQFF.

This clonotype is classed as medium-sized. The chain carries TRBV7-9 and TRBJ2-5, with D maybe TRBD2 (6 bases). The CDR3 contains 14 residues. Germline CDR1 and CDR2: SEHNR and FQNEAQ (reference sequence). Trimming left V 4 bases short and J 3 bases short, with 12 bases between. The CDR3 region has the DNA TGTGCCAGCAGCTCTGGAGGGCCAGAAGAGACCCAGTACTTC. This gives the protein CASSSGGPEETQYF.

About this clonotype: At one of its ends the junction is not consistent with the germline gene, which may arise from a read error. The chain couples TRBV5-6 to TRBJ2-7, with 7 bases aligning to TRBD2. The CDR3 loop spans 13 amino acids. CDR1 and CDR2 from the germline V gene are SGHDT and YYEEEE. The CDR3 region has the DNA TGTGGCAGCAGCCCTCCGGCGGGAGACGAGCAGTACTTC. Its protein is CGSSPPAGDEQYF.

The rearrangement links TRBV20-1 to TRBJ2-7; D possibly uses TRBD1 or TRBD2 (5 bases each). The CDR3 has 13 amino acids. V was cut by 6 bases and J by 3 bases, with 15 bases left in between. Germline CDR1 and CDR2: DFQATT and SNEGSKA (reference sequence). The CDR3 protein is CSAEGRAGYEQYF. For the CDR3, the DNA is TGCAGTGCAGAGGGGCGGGCTGGCTACGAGCAGTACTTC.

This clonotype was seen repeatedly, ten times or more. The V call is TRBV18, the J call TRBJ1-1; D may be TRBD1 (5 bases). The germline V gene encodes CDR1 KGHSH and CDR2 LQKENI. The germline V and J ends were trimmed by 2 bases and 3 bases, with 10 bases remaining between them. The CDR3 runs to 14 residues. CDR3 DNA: TGTGCCAGCTCACCAGGACAAGGCCACACTGAAGCTTTCTTT. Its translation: CASSPGQGHTEAFF.

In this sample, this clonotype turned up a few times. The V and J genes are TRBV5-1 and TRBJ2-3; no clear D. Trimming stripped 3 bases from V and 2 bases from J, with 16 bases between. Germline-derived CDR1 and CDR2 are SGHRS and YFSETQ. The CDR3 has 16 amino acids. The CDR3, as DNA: TGCGCCAGCAGCTATAGTTCTGGCGGAAACACAGATACGCAGTATTTT. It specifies CASSYSSGGNTDTQYF.

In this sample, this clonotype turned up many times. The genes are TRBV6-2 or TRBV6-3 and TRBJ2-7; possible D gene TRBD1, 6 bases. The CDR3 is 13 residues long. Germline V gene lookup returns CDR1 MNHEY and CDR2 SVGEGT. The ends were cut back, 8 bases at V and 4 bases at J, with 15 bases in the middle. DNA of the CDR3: TGTGCCAGCGGTCACAGGGTGAGATACGAGCAGTACTTC. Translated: CASGHRVRYEQYF.

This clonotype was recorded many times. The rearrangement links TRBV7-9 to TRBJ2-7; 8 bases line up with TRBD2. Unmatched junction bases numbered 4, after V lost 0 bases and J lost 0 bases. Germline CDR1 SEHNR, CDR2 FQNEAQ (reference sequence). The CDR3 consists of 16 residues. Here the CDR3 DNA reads TGTGCCAGCAGCTTAGCACCGGGACTAGACTCCTACGAGCAGTACTTC. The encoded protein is CASSLAPGLDSYEQYF.

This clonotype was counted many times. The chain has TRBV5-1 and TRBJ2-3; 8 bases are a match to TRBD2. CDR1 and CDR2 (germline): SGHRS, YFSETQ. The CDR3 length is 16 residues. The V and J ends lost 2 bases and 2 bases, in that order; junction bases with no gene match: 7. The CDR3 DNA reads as TGCGCCAGCAGCTTCGGGACTAGTGAATTCACAGATACGCAGTATTTT. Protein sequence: CASSFGTSEFTDTQYF.